These 6 T cell receptor beta chains came from one sample sequenced in a study of T cells in Graves' hyperthyroidism and ophthalmopathy. What was amplified from RNA transcripts were TCR beta CDR3 regions. During a first-round RT-PCR of the TCR CDR3, the HTBI primer set was used. TCRdb itself ran the multiplex PCR reads through MiXCR, one entry per CDR3 protein. The sample holds around 620,000 distinct CDR3 sequences, roughly 46% seen once. Sample: peripheral blood or thyroid tissue (not recorded which). The receptors derive from an adult woman with Graves' disease, either hyperthyroidism or ophthalmopathy (not recorded which).

This clonotype appeared many times. This chain links TRBV12-3 or TRBV12-4 with TRBJ1-2; D gene uncertain. Deletions cut 3 bases from V and 4 bases from J, with 6 bases between. The CDR3 consists of 12 residues. The CDR3 is CASSFGVYGYTF. The DNA for the CDR3 is TGTGCCAGCAGTTTCGGGGTCTATGGCTACACCTTC.

The chain links TRBV7-9 to TRBJ1-1, with a weak D call TRBD1 (5 bases). Trimming shortened V by 6 bases and J by 6 bases, and 14 bases separated the two germline ends. Germline CDR1 is SEHNR and CDR2 is FQNEAQ (reference sequence). The CDR3 has 13 residues. Here the CDR3 reads CASSRTGDSEAFF. In nucleotides, the CDR3 is TGTGCCAGCAGTCGAACGGGGGACTCTGAAGCTTTCTTT.

This clonotype was counted many times. The rearrangement joins TRBV13 to TRBJ1-1; TRBD1 aligns across 7 bases. Germline V CDR1 and CDR2: PRHDT, FYEKMQ (reference sequence). Losses at the gene ends were 5 bases for V and 3 bases for J; bases not matched to a gene: 9. The CDR3 is 15 residues long. The CDR3 DNA sequence: TGTGCCAGCAGCCCCCAAGACAGGGTCGACACTGAAGCTTTCTTT. Its translation: CASSPQDRVDTEAFF. The whole variable domain, filled in from reference TRBV13 and TRBJ1-1, reads AAGVIQSPRHLIKEKRETATLKCYPIPRHDTVYWYQQGPGQDPQFLISFYEKMQSDKGSIPDRFSAQQFSDYHSELNMSSLELGDSALYFCASSPQDRVDTEAFFGQGTRLTVV.

The V gene is TRBV5-1, the J gene TRBJ2-7, with TRBD1 as a possible D gene (5 bases). CDR3 size: 15 residues. The germline V and J ends were trimmed by 4 bases and 3 bases, with 17 bases remaining between them. The germline gives CDR1 SGHRS, CDR2 YFSETQ. CDR3 bases: TGCGCCAGCAGCCCTGACAGTAACTATGGCTACGAGCAGTACTTC. This translates into CASSPDSNYGYEQYF.

This clonotype was found many times. This rearrangement joins TRBV10-2 to TRBJ2-7; 10 bases line up with TRBD2. The V segment lost 6 bases and the J segment 6 bases; nucleotides outside the gene matches: 8. This CDR3 is 14 amino acids long. From germline, CDR1 is WSHSY and CDR2 SAAADI. In nucleotides, the CDR3 is TGCGCCAGCAGCCCGGCTAGCGGGAGACGCGAGCAGTACTTC. Its translation is CASSPASGRREQYF.

This clonotype turned up a few times. The rearrangement uses TRBV7-9 and TRBJ2-7, with TRBD1 matching 10 bases. V shed 8 bases and J 6 bases; nucleotides not matched to a gene: 16. CDR1 SEHNR and CDR2 FQNEAQ come from the germline V gene (reference sequence). The CDR3 has 16 amino acids. CDR3 sequence (DNA): TGTGCCAGCGCGCCCAATCCGGGACAGGGGCACGTCGAGCAGTACTTC. Protein product: CASAPNPGQGHVEQYF.